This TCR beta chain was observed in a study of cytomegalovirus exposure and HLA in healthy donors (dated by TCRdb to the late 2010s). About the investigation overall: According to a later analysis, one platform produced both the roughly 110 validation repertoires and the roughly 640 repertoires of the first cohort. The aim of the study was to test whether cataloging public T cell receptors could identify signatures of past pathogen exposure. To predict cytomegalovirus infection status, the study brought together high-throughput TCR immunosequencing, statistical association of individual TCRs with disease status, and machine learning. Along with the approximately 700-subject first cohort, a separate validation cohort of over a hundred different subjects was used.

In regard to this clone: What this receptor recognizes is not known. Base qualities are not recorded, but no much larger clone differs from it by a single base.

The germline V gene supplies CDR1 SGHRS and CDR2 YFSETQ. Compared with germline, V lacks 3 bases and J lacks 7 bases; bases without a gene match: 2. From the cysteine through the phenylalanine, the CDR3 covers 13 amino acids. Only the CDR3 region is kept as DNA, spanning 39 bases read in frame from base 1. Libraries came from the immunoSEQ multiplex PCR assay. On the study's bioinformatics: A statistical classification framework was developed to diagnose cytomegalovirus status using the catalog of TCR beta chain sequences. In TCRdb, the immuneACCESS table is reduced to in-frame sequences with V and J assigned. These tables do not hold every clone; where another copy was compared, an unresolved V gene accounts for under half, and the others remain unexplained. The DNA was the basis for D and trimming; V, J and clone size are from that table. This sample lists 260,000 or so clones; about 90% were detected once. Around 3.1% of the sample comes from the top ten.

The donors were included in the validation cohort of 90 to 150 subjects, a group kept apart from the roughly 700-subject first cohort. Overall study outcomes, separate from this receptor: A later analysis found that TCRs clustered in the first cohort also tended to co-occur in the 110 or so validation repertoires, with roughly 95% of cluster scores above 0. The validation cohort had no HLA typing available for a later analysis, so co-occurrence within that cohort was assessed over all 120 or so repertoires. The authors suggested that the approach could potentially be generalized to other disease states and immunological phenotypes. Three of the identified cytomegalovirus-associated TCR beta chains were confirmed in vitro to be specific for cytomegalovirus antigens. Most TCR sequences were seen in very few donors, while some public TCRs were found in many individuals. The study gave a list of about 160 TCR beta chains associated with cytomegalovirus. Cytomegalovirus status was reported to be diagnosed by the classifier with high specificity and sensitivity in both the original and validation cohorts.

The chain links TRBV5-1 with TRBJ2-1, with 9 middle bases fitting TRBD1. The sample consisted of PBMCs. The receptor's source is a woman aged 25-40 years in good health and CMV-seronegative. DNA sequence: TGCGCCAGCAGCTCCGGGACAGGGAATGAGCAGTTCTTC. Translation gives CASSSGTGNEQFF.